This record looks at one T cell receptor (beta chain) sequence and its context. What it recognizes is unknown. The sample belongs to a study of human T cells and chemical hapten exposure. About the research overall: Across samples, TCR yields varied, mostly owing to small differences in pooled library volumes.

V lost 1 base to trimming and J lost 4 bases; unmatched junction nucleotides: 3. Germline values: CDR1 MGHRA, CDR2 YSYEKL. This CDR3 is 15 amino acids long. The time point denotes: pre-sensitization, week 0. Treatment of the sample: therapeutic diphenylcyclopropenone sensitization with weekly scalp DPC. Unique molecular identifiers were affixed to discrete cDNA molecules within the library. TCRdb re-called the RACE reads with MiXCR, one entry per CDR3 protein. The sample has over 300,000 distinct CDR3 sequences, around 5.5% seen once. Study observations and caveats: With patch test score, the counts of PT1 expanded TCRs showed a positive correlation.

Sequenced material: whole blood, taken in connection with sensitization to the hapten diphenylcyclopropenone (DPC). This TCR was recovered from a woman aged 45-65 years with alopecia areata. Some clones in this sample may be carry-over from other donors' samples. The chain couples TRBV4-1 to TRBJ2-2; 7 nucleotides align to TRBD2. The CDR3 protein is CASSQVPGGTGELFF. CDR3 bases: TGCGCCAGCAGCCAAGTTCCGGGGGGCACCGGGGAGCTGTTTTTT.